The present TCR beta chain was sequenced within a study of blood T cell repertoires in COVID-19. Turning to the study itself: PBMCs, B-cell-depleted T cells, or T cells provided the cDNA or gDNA that made up the material.

Trimming removed 5 bases from V and 2 bases from J; junction bases left unmatched: 13. The CDR3 contains 17 residues. CDR1 MGHDK and CDR2 SYGVNS come from the germline V gene. Produced via immunoSEQ multiplex PCR; TCRdb's table is partial and in-frame only. There are roughly 310,000 clones in the sample; around nine tenths occur only once, and 2% to 3% lies in the top ten. This TCR was recovered from a man aged 60 to 75 who had recovered from COVID-19. This chain connects TRBV25-1 to TRBJ2-3; 7 bases match TRBD2. The sample comprised PBMCs or T cells enriched from blood (not recorded which). CDR3 coding DNA: TGTGCCAGCAGTAGAATAGGGCTAGCGGTCCTCACAGATACGCAGTATTTT. It yields the protein CASSRIGLAVLTDTQYF. Using reference TRBV25-1 and TRBJ2-3 for the parts outside the CDR3, the full variable domain is EADIYQTPRYLVIGTGKKITLECSQTMGHDKMYWYQQDPGMELHLIHYSYGVNSTEKGDLSSESTVSRIRTEHFPLTLESARPSHTSQYLCASSRIGLAVLTDTQYFGPGTRLTVL.